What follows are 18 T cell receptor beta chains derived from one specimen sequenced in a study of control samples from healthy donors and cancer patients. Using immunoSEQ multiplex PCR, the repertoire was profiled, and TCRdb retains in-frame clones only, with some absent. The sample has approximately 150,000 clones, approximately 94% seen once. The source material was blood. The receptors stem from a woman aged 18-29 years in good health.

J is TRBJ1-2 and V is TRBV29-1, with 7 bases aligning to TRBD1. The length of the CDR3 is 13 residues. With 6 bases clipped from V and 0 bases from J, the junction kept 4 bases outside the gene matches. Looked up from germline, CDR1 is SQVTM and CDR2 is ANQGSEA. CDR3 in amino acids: CSVKTGTNYGYTF. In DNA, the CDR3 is TGCAGCGTGAAGACAGGGACTAACTATGGCTACACCTTC.

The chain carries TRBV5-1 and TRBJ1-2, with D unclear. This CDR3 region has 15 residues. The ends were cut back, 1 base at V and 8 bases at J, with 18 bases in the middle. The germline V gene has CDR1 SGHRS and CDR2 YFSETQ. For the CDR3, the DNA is TGCGCCAGCAGCTTGAAAGTAGGGCGAGGTCGGGGCTACACCTTC. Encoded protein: CASSLKVGRGRGYTF.

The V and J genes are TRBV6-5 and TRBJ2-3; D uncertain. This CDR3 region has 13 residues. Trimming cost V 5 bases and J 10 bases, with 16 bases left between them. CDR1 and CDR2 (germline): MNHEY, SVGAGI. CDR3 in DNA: TGTGCCAGCAGTCGCTCCCAGTCAAATCCGCAGTATTTT. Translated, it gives CASSRSQSNPQYF.

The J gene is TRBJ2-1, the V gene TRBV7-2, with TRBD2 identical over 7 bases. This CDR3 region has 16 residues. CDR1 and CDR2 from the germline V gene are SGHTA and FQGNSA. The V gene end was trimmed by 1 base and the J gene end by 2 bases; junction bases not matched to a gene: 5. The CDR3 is CASSLGSGATYNEQFF. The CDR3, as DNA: TGTGCCAGCAGCTTAGGGAGCGGGGCAACCTACAATGAGCAGTTCTTC.

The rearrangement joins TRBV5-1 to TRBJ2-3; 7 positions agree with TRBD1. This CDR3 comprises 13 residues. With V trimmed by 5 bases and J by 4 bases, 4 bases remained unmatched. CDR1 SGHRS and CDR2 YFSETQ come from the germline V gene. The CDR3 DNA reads TGCGCCAGCAGTTCGACAGGGTCAGATACGCAGTATTTT. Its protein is CASSSTGSDTQYF.

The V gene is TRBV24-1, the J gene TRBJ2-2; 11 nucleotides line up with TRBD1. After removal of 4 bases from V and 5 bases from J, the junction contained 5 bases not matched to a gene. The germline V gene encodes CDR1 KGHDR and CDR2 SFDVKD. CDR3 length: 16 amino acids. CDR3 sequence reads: CATSDPGQGDTGELFF. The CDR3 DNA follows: TGTGCCACCAGTGACCCGGGACAGGGGGATACCGGGGAGCTGTTTTTT.

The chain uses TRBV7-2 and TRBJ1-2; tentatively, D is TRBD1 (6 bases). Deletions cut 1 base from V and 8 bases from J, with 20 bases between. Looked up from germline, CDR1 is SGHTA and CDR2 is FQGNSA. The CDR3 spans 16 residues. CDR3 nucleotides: TGTGCCAGCAGCTTAGTCGTGGGCGGCAGGGGAGGGGGCTACACCTTC. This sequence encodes CASSLVVGGRGGGYTF.

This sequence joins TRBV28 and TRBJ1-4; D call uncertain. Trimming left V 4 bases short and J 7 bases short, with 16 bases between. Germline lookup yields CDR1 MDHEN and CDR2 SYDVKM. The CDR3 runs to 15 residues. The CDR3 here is CASSSDVWRPEKLFF. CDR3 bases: TGTGCCAGCAGTTCCGACGTTTGGAGACCTGAAAAACTGTTTTTT.

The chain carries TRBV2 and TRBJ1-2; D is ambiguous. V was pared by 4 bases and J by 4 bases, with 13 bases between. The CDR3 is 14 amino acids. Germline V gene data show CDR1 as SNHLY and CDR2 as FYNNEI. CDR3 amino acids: CASSAETGPYGYTF. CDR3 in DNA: TGTGCCAGCAGTGCCGAGACCGGACCCTATGGCTACACCTTC.

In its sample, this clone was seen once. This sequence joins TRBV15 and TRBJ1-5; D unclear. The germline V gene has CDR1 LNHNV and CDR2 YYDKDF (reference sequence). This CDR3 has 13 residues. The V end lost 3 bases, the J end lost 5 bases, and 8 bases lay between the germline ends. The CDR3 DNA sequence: TGTGCCACCAGCAGTGAGGGCTATCAGCCCCAGCATTTT. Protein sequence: CATSSEGYQPQHF.

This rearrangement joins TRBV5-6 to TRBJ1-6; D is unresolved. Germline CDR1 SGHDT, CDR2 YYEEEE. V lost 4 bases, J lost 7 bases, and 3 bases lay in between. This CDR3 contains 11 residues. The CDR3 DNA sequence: TGTGCCAGCAGCCGGAATTCACCCCTCCACTTT. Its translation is CASSRNSPLHF.

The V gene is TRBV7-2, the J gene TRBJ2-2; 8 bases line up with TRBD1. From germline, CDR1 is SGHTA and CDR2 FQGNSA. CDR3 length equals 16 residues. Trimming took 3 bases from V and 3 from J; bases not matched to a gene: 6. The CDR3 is CASSFSPTGDTGELFF. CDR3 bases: TGTGCCAGCAGCTTCTCTCCGACAGGGGACACCGGGGAGCTGTTTTTT.

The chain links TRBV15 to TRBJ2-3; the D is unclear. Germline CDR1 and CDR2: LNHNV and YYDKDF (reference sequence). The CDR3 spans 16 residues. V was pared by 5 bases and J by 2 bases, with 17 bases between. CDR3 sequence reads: CATSVRWATDTDTQYF. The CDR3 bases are TGTGCCACCAGCGTCCGATGGGCCACAGACACAGATACGCAGTATTTT.

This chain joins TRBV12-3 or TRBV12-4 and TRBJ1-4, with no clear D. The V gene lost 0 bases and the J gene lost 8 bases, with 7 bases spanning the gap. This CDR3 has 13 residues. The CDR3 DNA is TGTGCCAGCAGTTTAGCGGCGCAGGAAAAACTGTTTTTT. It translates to CASSLAAQEKLFF.

CDR3 loop: CASSEAGVPNYGYTF. DNA of the CDR3: TGTGCCAGCAGTGAAGCGGGGGTGCCCAACTATGGCTACACCTTC. This sequence joins TRBV6-1 and TRBJ1-2, with a tentative D call TRBD1 (5 bases). This CDR3 is 15 amino acids long. With 0 bases removed from V and 2 bases from J, the gap between germline ends came to 10 bases. The germline V gene has CDR1 MNHNS and CDR2 SASEGT.

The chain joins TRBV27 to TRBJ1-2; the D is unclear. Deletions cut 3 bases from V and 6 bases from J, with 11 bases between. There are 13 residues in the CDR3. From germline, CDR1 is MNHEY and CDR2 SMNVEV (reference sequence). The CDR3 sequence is CASSFWGFHGYTF. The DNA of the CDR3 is TGTGCCAGCAGTTTTTGGGGTTTCCATGGCTACACCTTC.

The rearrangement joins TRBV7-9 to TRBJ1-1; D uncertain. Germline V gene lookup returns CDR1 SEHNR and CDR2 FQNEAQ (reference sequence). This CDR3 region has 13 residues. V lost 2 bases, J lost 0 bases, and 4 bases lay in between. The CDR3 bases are TGTGCCAGCAGCTTACCCTTGAACACTGAAGCTTTCTTT. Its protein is CASSLPLNTEAFF.

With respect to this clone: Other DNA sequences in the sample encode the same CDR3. CDR3 loop: CASSYDRGNTEAFF. The CDR3 nucleotides are TGTGCCAGCAGTTACGACAGAGGTAACACTGAAGCTTTCTTT. V usage is TRBV6-5 and J usage is TRBJ1-1; perhaps TRBD1 as D (5 bases). There are 14 residues in the CDR3. Trimming pared 2 bases from V and 2 bases from J, leaving 9 bases between. The germline CDR1 and CDR2 sequences are MNHEY and SVGAGI.